This entry lists 18 T cell receptor beta chains sequenced from one sample in a study of T cells in Graves' hyperthyroidism and ophthalmopathy. Template material for amplifying TCR beta CDR3 regions consisted of RNA transcripts. With the HTBI primer set, the TCR CDR3 went through a first round of RT-PCR. TCRdb reprocessed the multiplex PCR reads via MiXCR and lists one record per CDR3 protein. The sample holds about 58,000 distinct CDR3 sequences, roughly 49% seen once. The sequenced material came from blood. The source is a woman aged 25 to 39 with Graves' ophthalmopathy.

In DNA, the CDR3 is TGTGCCAGCAGCCGGCGACAGGGGGTCTATGGCTACACCTTC. Amino acids: CASSRRQGVYGYTF. The chain carries TRBV3-1 and TRBJ1-2; the match to TRBD1 covers 9 bases. J lost 4 bases, V lost 4 bases, and 4 bases had no gene match. The CDR3 is made up of 14 amino acids. Looked up from germline, CDR1 is LGHDT and CDR2 is YNNKEL (reference sequence).

V usage is TRBV18 and J usage is TRBJ1-5; TRBD1 matches 8 bases. The V segment lost 4 bases and the J segment 4 bases; nucleotides outside the gene matches: 9. This CDR3 comprises 16 residues. CDR1 KGHSH and CDR2 LQKENI come from the germline V gene. Here the CDR3 DNA reads TGTGCCAGCTCACTAACCGGACAGGGCGGAAATCAGCCCCAGCATTTT. Amino acid sequence: CASSLTGQGGNQPQHF.

At least ten counts were recorded for this clonotype. The rearrangement joins TRBV4-1 to TRBJ2-2; D not certain. Trimming cost V 1 base and J 0 bases, with 6 bases left between them. CDR1 is MGHRA and CDR2 is YSYEKL in the germline V gene. The CDR3 is 15 residues long. The CDR3 reads CASSQVQSNTGELFF. In nucleotides, the CDR3 is TGCGCCAGCAGCCAAGTACAGTCGAACACCGGGGAGCTGTTTTTT.

There are a few counts of this clonotype. The chain has TRBV29-1 and TRBJ2-7; TRBD2 is a possible D gene (7 bases). The V end lost 6 bases, the J end lost 4 bases, and 16 bases lay between the germline ends. Germline V gene lookup returns CDR1 SQVTM and CDR2 ANQGSEA. The CDR3 has 13 amino acids. Here the CDR3 DNA reads TGCAGCGTCAGTGGGGGGAGGGGGTACGAGCAGTACTTC. Translated: CSVSGGRGYEQYF.

The gene calls are TRBV9 and TRBJ1-1; D is perhaps TRBD1 (6 bases). This CDR3 has 15 residues. V was trimmed by 3 bases and J by 5 bases, leaving 17 bases between them. Germline CDR1 is SGDLS and CDR2 is YYNGEE. The CDR3 DNA reads as TGTGCCAGCAGCGGAGGGGGGATCCAAGAGACTGAAGCTTTCTTT. Protein: CASSGGGIQETEAFF.

The chain combines TRBV6-5 with TRBJ2-5; 12 bases are shared with TRBD1. CDR1 is MNHEY and CDR2 is SVGAGI in the germline V gene. V shed 6 bases and J 10 bases; nucleotides not matched to a gene: 15. This CDR3 contains 16 residues. CDR3 region: CASSLSPGQGARSQYF. The CDR3 nucleotides read TGTGCCAGCAGCCTATCCCCGGGACAGGGGGCGCGGAGCCAGTACTTC.

This clonotype showed up many times. The gene calls are TRBV7-8 and TRBJ2-5; TRBD1 is a possible D gene (6 bases). Germline lookup yields CDR1 SGHVS and CDR2 FQNEAQ. The germline V and J ends were trimmed by 3 bases and 5 bases, with 13 bases remaining between them. The CDR3 is made up of 14 amino acids. The CDR3 is CASSLDSPIETQYF. The CDR3 bases are TGTGCCAGCAGCTTGGACAGCCCTATCGAGACCCAGTACTTC.

Turning to this clonotype: This likely comes from a read error, as the CDR3 has no conserved phenylalanine or tryptophan at its end. The DNA is omitted, as the CDR3 cannot be located on it reliably, and the CDR3 follows TCRdb's listing. The rearrangement uses TRBV7-3 and TRBJ1-1; the table's D call of TRBD1 was not tested on the DNA. The CDR3 length equals 10 residues, ends included. Per germline, CDR1 SGHTA and CDR2 FQGTGA. The CDR3: CASRGVGQDS.

This clonotype was seen ten or more times. The V gene is TRBV19, the J gene TRBJ1-2; D uncertain. The V gene lost 5 bases and the J gene lost 3 bases, with 10 bases spanning the gap. There are 13 residues in the CDR3. The germline gives CDR1 LNHDA, CDR2 SQIVND (reference sequence). CDR3 in amino acids: CASSVGPDYGYTF. The CDR3 DNA follows: TGTGCCAGTAGTGTCGGGCCGGACTATGGCTACACCTTC.

In this sample, this clonotype turned up many times. The gene calls are TRBV7-2 and TRBJ2-1; 8 bases align to TRBD2. This CDR3 spans 14 amino acids. Germline V gene lookup returns CDR1 SGHTA and CDR2 FQGNSA. J lost 8 bases, V lost 5 bases, and 8 bases had no gene match. The CDR3 region has the DNA TGTGCCAGCAGCCGGGGGGGGCTACGTGATGAGCAGTTCTTC. Translated: CASSRGGLRDEQFF.

The table lists this clonotype with a few counts. J is TRBJ2-3 and V is TRBV20-1; 7 bases are shared with TRBD1. This CDR3 is built from 9 residues. V lost 3 bases to trimming and J lost 15 bases; unmatched junction nucleotides: 3. CDR1 and CDR2 (germline): DFQATT, SNEGSKA (reference sequence). The CDR3 is CSARTGKYF. The DNA of the CDR3 is TGCAGTGCTAGGACAGGGAAATATTTT.

This clonotype was recorded at least ten times. The V and J genes are TRBV10-3 and TRBJ2-2; 7 nucleotides align to TRBD1. Trimming removed 6 bases from V and 3 bases from J; junction bases left unmatched: 4. The CDR3 covers 14 residues. Germline CDR1 ENHRY, CDR2 SYGVKD. As DNA, the CDR3 is TGTGCCATCAGCGGGACAGAGCACACCGGGGAGCTGTTTTTT. Translating it yields CAISGTEHTGELFF.

This clonotype was found many times. This sequence joins TRBV4-1 and TRBJ2-5, with D unresolved. With 0 bases removed from V and 5 bases from J, the gap between germline ends came to 16 bases. Germline CDR1 is MGHRA and CDR2 is YSYEKL. There are 16 residues in the CDR3. The CDR3 DNA reads TGCGCCAGCAGCCAAGAGGAGAGGCGGCATAGGGAGACCCAGTACTTC. Its protein product is CASSQEERRHRETQYF.

V usage is TRBV2 and J usage is TRBJ2-3; 7 positions agree with TRBD1. The CDR3 runs 12 residues. V shed 6 bases and J 11 bases; nucleotides not matched to a gene: 8. Germline V gene data show CDR1 as SNHLY and CDR2 as FYNNEI. The CDR3 is CASRTGSWEQYF. Written as DNA, the CDR3 is TGTGCCAGCAGGACAGGGTCTTGGGAGCAGTATTTT.

This clonotype was observed at least ten times. The gene calls are TRBV20-1 and TRBJ2-1, with a tentative D call TRBD2 (6 bases). Trimming cost V 0 bases and J 6 bases, with 18 bases left between them. This CDR3 is built from 16 residues. Germline V CDR1 and CDR2: DFQATT, SNEGSKA (reference sequence). The DNA for the CDR3 is TGCAGTGCTAGAGAGGGCGTCACGGGAGTTCGCAATGAGCAGTTCTTC. This gives the protein CSAREGVTGVRNEQFF.

On this clonotype: One junction end disagrees with the germline gene, perhaps due to a read error. The CDR3: CSAIRQGPNYGHTF. The CDR3 DNA is TGCAGTGCTATTAGACAGGGACCTAACTATGGCCACACCTTC. V usage is TRBV20-1 and J usage is TRBJ1-2, with TRBD1 matching 7 bases. This CDR3 spans 14 amino acids. The V gene's germline CDR1 is DFQATT and CDR2 SNEGSKA (reference sequence).

This clonotype has ten or more counts. The rearrangement links TRBV5-1 to TRBJ1-6; no firm D call. The ends were cut back, 2 bases at V and 5 bases at J, with 8 bases in the middle. Looked up from germline, CDR1 is SGHRS and CDR2 is YFSETQ. The CDR3 runs 14 residues. The CDR3 nucleotides are TGCGCCAGCAGCTTCGACGTAAATAATTCACCCCTCCACTTT. This sequence encodes CASSFDVNNSPLHF.

The J gene is TRBJ1-5, the V gene TRBV2; TRBD1 is a possible D gene (6 bases). V lost 2 bases, J lost 11 bases, and 16 bases lay in between. The V gene's germline CDR1 is SNHLY and CDR2 FYNNEI. This CDR3 comprises 14 residues. For the CDR3, the DNA is TGTGCCAGCAGTGAAACCCGGGACACCATAGCCCAGCATTTT. This gives the protein CASSETRDTIAQHF.